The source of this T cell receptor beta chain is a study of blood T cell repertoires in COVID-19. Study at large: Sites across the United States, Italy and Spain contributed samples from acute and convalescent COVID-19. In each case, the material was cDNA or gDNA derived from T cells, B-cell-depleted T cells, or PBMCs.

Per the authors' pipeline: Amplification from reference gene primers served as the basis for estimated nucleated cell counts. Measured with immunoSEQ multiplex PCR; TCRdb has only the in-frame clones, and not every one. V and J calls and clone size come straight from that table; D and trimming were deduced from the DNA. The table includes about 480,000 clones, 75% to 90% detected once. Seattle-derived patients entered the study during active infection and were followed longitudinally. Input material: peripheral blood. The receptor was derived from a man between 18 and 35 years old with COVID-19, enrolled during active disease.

The DNA of the CDR3 is TGTGCCAGCAGCCCCCCCGGGCTAGCGGGAAACACCGGGGAGCTGTTTTTT. Translated: CASSPPGLAGNTGELFF. The J gene is TRBJ2-2, the V gene TRBV3-1 (or the pseudogene TRBV3-2), with TRBD2 matching over 9 bases. V shed 4 bases and J 2 bases; nucleotides not matched to a gene: 8. The germline V gene has CDR1 LGHDT and CDR2 YNNKEL (reference sequence). The CDR3 spans 17 residues.